This T cell receptor (beta chain) was documented in a study of T cells after posttransplantation cyclophosphamide. Whole-study findings and limits: Donor-recipient repertoire similarity was low at 1-2 months, rising over year one.

A marrow graft followed busulfan-fludarabine conditioning, with cyclophosphamide on days +3 and +4. Sequenced by immunoSEQ multiplex PCR; TCRdb stores in-frame clones only, minus some. The repertoire holds about 6,800 clones, with 90% to 95% as singletons. This clone is categorized as large. Its antigen is not known. Per germline, CDR1 LGHNA and CDR2 YSLEER. V lost 1 base and J lost 3, with 13 bases in between. CDR3 length: 15 residues. The chain joins TRBV4-3 to TRBJ2-7; D is perhaps TRBD2 (5 bases). Material: CD8+ T cells sorted from blood, obtained after allogeneic stem cell transplant with posttransplant cyclophosphamide. This TCR was sampled from a male patient aged 55 to 70 who received an allogeneic stem cell transplant from a related donor and was CMV-positive. Some T cells may be supplied by the graft donor. The CDR3: CASSQGTRAGYEQYF. Written as DNA, the CDR3 is TGCGCCAGCAGCCAAGGTACCCGGGCGGGCTACGAGCAGTACTTC.